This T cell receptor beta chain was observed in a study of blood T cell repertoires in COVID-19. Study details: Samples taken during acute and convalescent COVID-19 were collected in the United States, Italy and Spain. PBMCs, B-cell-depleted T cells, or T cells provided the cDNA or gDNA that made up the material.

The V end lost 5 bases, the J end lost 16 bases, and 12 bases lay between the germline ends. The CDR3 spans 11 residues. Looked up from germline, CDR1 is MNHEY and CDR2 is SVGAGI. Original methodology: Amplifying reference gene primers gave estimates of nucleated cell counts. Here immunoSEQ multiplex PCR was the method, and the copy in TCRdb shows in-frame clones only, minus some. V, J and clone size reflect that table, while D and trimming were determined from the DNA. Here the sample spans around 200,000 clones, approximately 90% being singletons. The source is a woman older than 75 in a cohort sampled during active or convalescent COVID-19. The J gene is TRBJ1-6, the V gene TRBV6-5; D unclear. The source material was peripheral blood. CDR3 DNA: TGTGCCAGCAGTCCTAACCTACTACTCCACTTT. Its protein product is CASSPNLLLHF.